This is a list of T cell receptor beta chains from one sample in a study of early T cells in non-severe SARS-CoV-2 infection. TCRdb re-called the 5' RACE reads through MiXCR, storing one row per CDR3 protein. The table lists around 19,000 distinct CDR3 sequences, 5.9% of them singletons, with 6% to 8% in the top ten. Sequencing used whole blood. These receptors originate from an adult who was a healthcare worker with PCR-confirmed SARS-CoV-2 infection or an uninfected control (not recorded which). The CDR3 runs from the conserved cysteine through the conserved F or W. A D gene is named only where the DNA matches it firmly. Expanded clones are given a class, and other clones once, few, many or no size at all.

v_call,j_call,clone_size,d_call,cdr3_nt,cdr3_aa
TRBV20-1,TRBJ2-5,many,TRBD2,TGCAGTGCTAGAGCGTTGGCGGGAGGAGAGACCCAGTACTTC,CSARALAGGETQYF
TRBV10-3,TRBJ1-4,medium-sized,TRBD1,TGTGCCATCAGTGACCGGGACAGCAATGAAAAACTGTTTTTT,CAISDRDSNEKLFF
TRBV3-1,TRBJ2-2,many,TRBD2,TGTGCCAGCAGCCAAACTAGCGGGAGGGACACCGGGGAGCTGTTTTTT,CASSQTSGRDTGELFF
TRBV7-9,TRBJ2-7,many,-,TGTGCCAGCAGCGGAGGACAGCTATTATCCTACGAGCAGTACTTC,CASSGGQLLSYEQYF
TRBV7-9,TRBJ2-1,many,-,TGTGCCAGCAGCTCGGAGGGTAGCTCCTACAATGAGCAGTTCTTC,CASSSEGSSYNEQFF
TRBV20-1,TRBJ1-2,many,-,TGCAGTGCCTCCTATGGCTACACCTTC,CSASYGYTF
TRBV5-4,TRBJ2-2,few,TRBD2,TGTGCCAGCAGCGGCCGGCTAGCGGCGAACACCGGGGAGCTGTTTTTT,CASSGRLAANTGELFF
TRBV20-1,TRBJ2-6,many,-,TGCAGTGCTGAGACTGGGGCCAACGTCCTGACTTTC,CSAETGANVLTF
TRBV9,TRBJ2-1,many,-,TGTGCCAGCAGCGTAGGGTTCGGGACGGACTTCAATGAGCAGTTCTTC,CASSVGFGTDFNEQFF
TRBV19,TRBJ2-7,few,TRBD1,TGTGCCAGTGGCTGGGGCGGGACAGGGGTCTCCGAGCAGTACTTC,CASGWGGTGVSEQYF
TRBV29-1,TRBJ1-1,many,-,TGCAGCGTTGTGTTTAGGAACTTGGACACTGAAGCTTTCTTT,CSVVFRNLDTEAFF
TRBV7-3,TRBJ2-5,many,-,TGTGCCAGCAGCTTATCCCCAGGAGAGACCCAGTACTTC,CASSLSPGETQYF
TRBV5-1,TRBJ2-1,many,TRBD1,TGCGCCAGCAGCTTGGGGACAGGTCGGGGCAACAATGAGCAGTTCTTC,CASSLGTGRGNNEQFF
TRBV30,TRBJ2-3,many,-,TGTGCCTGGAGTGTGGGTGGCACAGATACGCAGTATTTT,CAWSVGGTDTQYF
TRBV7-8,TRBJ1-2,many,TRBD1,TGTGCCAGCAGCTTGGGGGGACAGGGAACCTATGGCTACACCTTC,CASSLGGQGTYGYTF
TRBV5-5,TRBJ2-7,many,TRBD2,TGTGCCAGCAGCTTGGAGGGGCTAGCGGGAGTAGGCGAGCAGTACTTC,CASSLEGLAGVGEQYF
TRBV6-5,TRBJ2-7,many,-,TGTGCCAGCAGCCCAGGGATCTCCGGGGAGCAGTACTTC,CASSPGISGEQYF
TRBV28,TRBJ1-2,medium-sized,-,TGTGCCAGCAGTTTAAGGGCGGAACCGTATGGCTACACCTTC,CASSLRAEPYGYTF
TRBV12-3/TRBV12-4,TRBJ2-2,many,-,TGTGCCAGCAGTTTTGTCATCGGGGAGCTGTTTTTT,CASSFVIGELFF
TRBV11-2,TRBJ2-7,few,-,TGTGCCAGCAGCCACGCGCGTGACGAGCAGTACTTC,CASSHARDEQYF
TRBV28,TRBJ1-5,many,TRBD1,TGTGCCAGCAGCATGGACAGGGGCCTGAATAGCAATCAGCCCCAGCATTTT,CASSMDRGLNSNQPQHF
TRBV3-1,TRBJ1-5,many,-,TGTGCCAGCAGCCCTCAGGGTACTCAGCCCCAGCATTTT,CASSPQGTQPQHF
TRBV11-2,TRBJ2-7,many,-,TGTGCCAGCAGCCCCGGAACAAGTCTAAGAGGAAGCTACGAGCAGTACTTC,CASSPGTSLRGSYEQYF
TRBV7-2,TRBJ2-3,few,-,TGTGCCAGCAGCTTAGGTCTGGCCACAGATACGCAGTATTTT,CASSLGLATDTQYF
TRBV7-2,TRBJ2-3,few,TRBD2,TGTGCCAGCAGCGGGCCGGGGGGAGAGAAAGAGAAAGGCACAGATACGCAGTATTTT,CASSGPGGEKEKGTDTQYF
TRBV11-2,TRBJ2-7,many,-,TGTGCCAGCAGCTTATACGGGTCCAGGAACTTC,CASSLYGSRNF
TRBV6-6,TRBJ2-7,many,TRBD2,TGTGCCAGCGGGGCGGGAGCAGACTACGAGCAGTACTTC,CASGAGADYEQYF
TRBV7-3,TRBJ2-3,-,-,TGTGCCAGCAGCTTACACCCTAGCACAGATACGCAGTATTTT,CASSLHPSTDTQYF
TRBV7-9,TRBJ2-4,-,-,TGTGCCAGCAGCCCCCACCCCCGCCAGGGACCCAAAAACATTCAGTACTTC,CASSPHPRQGPKNIQYF
TRBV27,TRBJ2-7,many,-,TGTGCCAGCAGTTTAGAGGGGTCGGCCTACGAGCAGTACTTC,CASSLEGSAYEQYF
TRBV7-9,TRBJ2-1,many,TRBD2,TGTGCCAGCAGCTTTGGGTTCCTAGCGGCACACAATGAGCAGTTCTTC,CASSFGFLAAHNEQFF
TRBV28,TRBJ1-1,medium-sized,-,TGTGCCAGCAGTTTGGACACTGAAGCTTTCTTT,CASSLDTEAFF
TRBV6-5,TRBJ1-1,medium-sized,-,TGTGCCAGCACCCACAAAGAGAACACTGAAGCTTTCTTT,CASTHKENTEAFF
TRBV2,TRBJ2-1,many,TRBD2,TGTGCCAGCAGTGTGTCTAGCGGGTACAATGAGCAGTTCTTC,CASSVSSGYNEQFF
TRBV20-1,TRBJ1-2,many,-,TGCAGTGCTAGATCAGGGGCCTCCTATGGCTACACCTTC,CSARSGASYGYTF
TRBV18,TRBJ2-7,medium-sized,-,TGTGCCAGCTCACCGGACCTCGAAGGCGAGCAGTACTTC,CASSPDLEGEQYF
TRBV20-1,TRBJ2-3,many,TRBD2,TGCAGTGCTAGTGAGTTCCCGACTAGCGGATCAGATACGCAGTATTTT,CSASEFPTSGSDTQYF
TRBV12-3/TRBV12-4,TRBJ2-1,many,TRBD2,TGTGCCAGCAGTTTAGTGTTGGCTAGCGGGTTATTCTTC,CASSLVLASGLFF
TRBV7-3,TRBJ2-3,many,-,TGTGCCAGCAGCTTAATGGGGCAGGGAACAGATACGCAGTATTTT,CASSLMGQGTDTQYF
TRBV29-1,TRBJ1-1,many,-,TGCAGCGTTGATATACTGACGCCATTGAACACTGAAGCTTTCTTT,CSVDILTPLNTEAFF
TRBV11-2,TRBJ2-2,many,-,TGTGCCAGCAGCTTGGTTCACACCGGGGAGCTGTTTTTT,CASSLVHTGELFF
TRBV29-1,TRBJ2-2,many,-,TGCAGCGTTGAAGGAATGGGGATCGGGGAGCTGTTTTTT,CSVEGMGIGELFF
TRBV28,TRBJ2-7,medium-sized,-,TGTGCCAGCAGTAAACAAGGGACCGGCAAGTACGAGCAGTACTTC,CASSKQGTGKYEQYF
TRBV12-3/TRBV12-4,TRBJ1-2,many,-,TGTGCCAGCAGCAGGTCAGAGGTGCGGTCCTATGGCTACACCTTC,CASSRSEVRSYGYTF
TRBV4-2,TRBJ2-7,-,TRBD2,TGTGCCAGCAGCCAAGAAGCGGGAGCCCGGGGACGGCAGTACTTC,CASSQEAGARGRQYF
TRBV12-3/TRBV12-4,TRBJ1-5,many,-,TGTGCCAGCAGTTTATTGGGGGGCGGAAATCAGCCCCAGCATTTT,CASSLLGGGNQPQHF
TRBV12-3/TRBV12-4,TRBJ2-2,many,-,TGTGCCAGCAGTACACAGGGTTCCACCGGGGAGCTGTTTTTT,CASSTQGSTGELFF
TRBV20-1,TRBJ2-1,many,TRBD2,TGCAGTGCTAGAGATCCCGCGACTAGCGGGAGAGGTGGTGAGCAGTTCTTC,CSARDPATSGRGGEQFF
TRBV6-6,TRBJ2-4,many,TRBD1,TGTGCCAGCAGTTACGCCGGGACAGGGCAAATTCAGTACTTC,CASSYAGTGQIQYF
TRBV11-2,TRBJ2-7,many,TRBD1,TGTGCCAGCAGCGCCCCACCCTGGGACAGGGACAACGAGCAGTACTTC,CASSAPPWDRDNEQYF
TRBV6-1,TRBJ2-7,many,TRBD2,TGTGCCAGCAGACTAGCGGGAACCCACGAGCAGTACTTC,CASRLAGTHEQYF
TRBV18,TRBJ2-4,many,TRBD1,TGTGCCAGCTCACCCCCCACAGGGGCAGACATTCAGTACTTC,CASSPPTGADIQYF
TRBV19,TRBJ2-7,many,-,TGTGCCAGTAGTATTGACACATCCTACGAGCAGTACTTC,CASSIDTSYEQYF
TRBV6-5,TRBJ2-3,many,-,TGTGCCAGCAGTTACTTGAGGAAATCGGGGATTAGCACAGATACGCAGTATTTT,CASSYLRKSGISTDTQYF
TRBV20-1,TRBJ2-7,many,TRBD2,TGCAGTGCAGGTGGACTAGCGGGGTACTACGAGCAGTACTTC,CSAGGLAGYYEQYF
TRBV5-1,TRBJ2-2,many,-,TGCGCCAGCAGCCCCAGTCAGGGGGAGCTGTTTTTT,CASSPSQGELFF
TRBV6-1,TRBJ2-7,many,TRBD2,TGTGCCACAGGGACTAGCGGGCCCTACGAGCAGTACTTC,CATGTSGPYEQYF